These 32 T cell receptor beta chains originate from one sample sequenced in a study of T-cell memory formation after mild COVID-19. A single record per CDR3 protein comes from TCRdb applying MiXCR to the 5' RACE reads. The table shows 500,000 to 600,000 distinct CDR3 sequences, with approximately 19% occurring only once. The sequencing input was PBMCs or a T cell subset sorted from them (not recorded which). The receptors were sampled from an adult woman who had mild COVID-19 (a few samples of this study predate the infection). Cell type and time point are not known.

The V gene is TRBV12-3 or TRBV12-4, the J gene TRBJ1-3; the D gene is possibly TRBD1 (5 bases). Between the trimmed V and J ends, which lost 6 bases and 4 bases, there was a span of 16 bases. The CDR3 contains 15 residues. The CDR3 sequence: CASSQRGDPGNTIYF. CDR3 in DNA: TGTGCCAGCAGCCAGAGAGGGGATCCAGGAAACACCATATATTTT.

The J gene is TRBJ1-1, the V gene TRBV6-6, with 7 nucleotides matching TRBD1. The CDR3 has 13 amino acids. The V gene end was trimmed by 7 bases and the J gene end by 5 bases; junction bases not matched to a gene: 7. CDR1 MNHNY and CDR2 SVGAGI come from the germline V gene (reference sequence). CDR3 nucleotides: TGTGCCAGCATTAAACAGGGGCGGACTGAAGCTTTCTTT. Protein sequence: CASIKQGRTEAFF.

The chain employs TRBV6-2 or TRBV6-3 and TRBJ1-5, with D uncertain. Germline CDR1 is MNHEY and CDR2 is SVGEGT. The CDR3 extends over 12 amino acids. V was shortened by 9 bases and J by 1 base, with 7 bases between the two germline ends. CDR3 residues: CASRRSNQPQHF. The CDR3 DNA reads TGTGCCAGTCGTAGGAGCAATCAGCCCCAGCATTTT.

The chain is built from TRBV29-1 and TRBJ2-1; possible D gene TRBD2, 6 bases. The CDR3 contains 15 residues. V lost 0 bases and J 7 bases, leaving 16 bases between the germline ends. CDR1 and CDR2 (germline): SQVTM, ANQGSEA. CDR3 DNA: TGCAGCGTTGAAGATCTGGGGGGATCCGCTAATGAGCAGTTCTTC. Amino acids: CSVEDLGGSANEQFF.

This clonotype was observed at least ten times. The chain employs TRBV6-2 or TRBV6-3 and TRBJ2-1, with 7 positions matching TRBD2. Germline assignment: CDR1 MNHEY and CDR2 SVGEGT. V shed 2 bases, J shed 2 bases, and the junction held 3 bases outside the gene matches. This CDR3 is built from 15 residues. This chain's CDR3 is CASSYRGLPYNEQFF. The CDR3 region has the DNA TGTGCCAGCAGTTACAGGGGACTACCCTACAATGAGCAGTTCTTC.

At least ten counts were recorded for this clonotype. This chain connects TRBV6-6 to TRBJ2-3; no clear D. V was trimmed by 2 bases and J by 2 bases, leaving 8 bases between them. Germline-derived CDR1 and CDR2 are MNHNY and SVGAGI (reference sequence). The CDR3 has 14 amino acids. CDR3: CASSYGRDTDTQYF. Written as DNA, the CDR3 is TGTGCCAGCAGTTACGGCAGAGACACAGATACGCAGTATTTT.

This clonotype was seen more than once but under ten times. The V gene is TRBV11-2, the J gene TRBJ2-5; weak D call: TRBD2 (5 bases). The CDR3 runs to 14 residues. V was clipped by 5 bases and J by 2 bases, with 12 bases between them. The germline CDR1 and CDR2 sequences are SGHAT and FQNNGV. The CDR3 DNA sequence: TGTGCCAGCAGCACGACGGGGAAGCAAGAGACCCAGTACTTC. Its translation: CASSTTGKQETQYF.

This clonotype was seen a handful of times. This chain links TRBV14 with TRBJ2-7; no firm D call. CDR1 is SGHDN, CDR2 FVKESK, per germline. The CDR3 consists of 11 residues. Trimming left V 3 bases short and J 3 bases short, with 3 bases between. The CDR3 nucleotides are TGTGCCAGCAGCCAGTTCTACGAGCAGTACTTC. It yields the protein CASSQFYEQYF.

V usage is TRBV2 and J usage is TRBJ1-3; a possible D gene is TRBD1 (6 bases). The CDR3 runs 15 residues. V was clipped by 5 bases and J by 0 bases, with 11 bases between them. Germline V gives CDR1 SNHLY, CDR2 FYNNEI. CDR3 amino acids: CASSTGHLSGNTIYF. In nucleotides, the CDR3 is TGTGCCAGCAGTACGGGACACCTCTCTGGAAACACCATATATTTT.

The CDR3 coding sequence is TGTGCCAGCAGCTCTGCTAGCGGGAGGAGGTCCGAGCAGTACTTC. It is translated as CASSSASGRRSEQYF. The V call is TRBV7-9, the J call TRBJ2-7; 11 bases align to TRBD2. The germline V gene has CDR1 SEHNR and CDR2 FQNEAQ (reference sequence). The V gene end was trimmed by 4 bases and the J gene end by 6 bases; junction bases not matched to a gene: 8. The CDR3 has 15 residues.

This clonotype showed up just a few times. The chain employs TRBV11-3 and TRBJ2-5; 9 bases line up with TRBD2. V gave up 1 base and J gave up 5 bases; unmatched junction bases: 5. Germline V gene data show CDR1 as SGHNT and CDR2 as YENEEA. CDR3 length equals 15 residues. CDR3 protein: CASSLGLADHETQYF. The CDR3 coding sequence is TGTGCCAGCAGCTTAGGACTAGCGGATCATGAGACCCAGTACTTC.

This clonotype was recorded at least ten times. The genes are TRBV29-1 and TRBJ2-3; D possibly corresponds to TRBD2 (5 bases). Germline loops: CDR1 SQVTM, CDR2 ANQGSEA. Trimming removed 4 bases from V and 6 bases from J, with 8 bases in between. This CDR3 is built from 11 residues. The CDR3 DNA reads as TGCAGCGTTGTACGCGGGGATACGCAGTATTTT. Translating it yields CSVVRGDTQYF.

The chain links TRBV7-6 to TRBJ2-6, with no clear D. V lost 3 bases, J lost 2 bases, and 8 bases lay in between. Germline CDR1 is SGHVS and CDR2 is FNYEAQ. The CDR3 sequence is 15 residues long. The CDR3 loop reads CASSFGAPGANVLTF. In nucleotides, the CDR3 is TGTGCCAGCAGCTTCGGTGCTCCTGGGGCCAACGTCCTGACTTTC.

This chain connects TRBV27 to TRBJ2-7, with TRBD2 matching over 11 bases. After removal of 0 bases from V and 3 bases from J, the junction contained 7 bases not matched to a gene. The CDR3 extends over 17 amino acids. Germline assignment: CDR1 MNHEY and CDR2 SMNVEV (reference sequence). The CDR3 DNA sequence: TGTGCCAGCAGTTTATCTAGCGGGAGGGCCCCTTACTACGAGCAGTACTTC. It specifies CASSLSSGRAPYYEQYF.

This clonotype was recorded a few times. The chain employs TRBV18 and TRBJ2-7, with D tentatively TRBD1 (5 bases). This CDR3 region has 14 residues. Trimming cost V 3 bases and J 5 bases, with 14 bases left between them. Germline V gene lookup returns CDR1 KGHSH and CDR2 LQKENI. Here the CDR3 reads CASSPAGRWDEQYF. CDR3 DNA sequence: TGTGCCAGCTCACCGGCAGGGCGGTGGGACGAGCAGTACTTC.

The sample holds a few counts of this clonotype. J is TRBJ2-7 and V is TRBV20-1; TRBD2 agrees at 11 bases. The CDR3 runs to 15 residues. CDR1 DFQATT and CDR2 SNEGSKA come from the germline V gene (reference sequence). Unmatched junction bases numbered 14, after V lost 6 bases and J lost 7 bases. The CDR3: CSAGALAGDSSEQYF. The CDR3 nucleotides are TGCAGTGCAGGGGCACTAGCGGGGGACAGTTCTGAGCAGTACTTC.

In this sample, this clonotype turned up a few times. CDR3 amino acids: CASTPSVASGPSYNEQFF. The CDR3 DNA sequence: TGTGCCAGCACCCCCTCAGTAGCTAGCGGACCCTCCTACAATGAGCAGTTCTTC. The genes are TRBV7-2 and TRBJ2-1; the match to TRBD2 covers 7 bases. Germline lookup yields CDR1 SGHTA and CDR2 FQGNSA. The CDR3 is 18 amino acids. V gave up 7 bases and J gave up 0 bases; unmatched junction bases: 15.

The CDR3 spells CASSHTSPGAWRNIQYF. CDR3 nucleotide sequence: TGTGCCAGCAGCCACACTTCACCAGGGGCCTGGCGGAACATTCAGTACTTC. The rearrangement links TRBV7-9 to TRBJ2-4; possibly TRBD1 for D (6 bases). Germline V gives CDR1 SEHNR, CDR2 FQNEAQ (reference sequence). The CDR3 extends over 17 amino acids. Trimming left V 5 bases short and J 7 bases short, with 24 bases between.

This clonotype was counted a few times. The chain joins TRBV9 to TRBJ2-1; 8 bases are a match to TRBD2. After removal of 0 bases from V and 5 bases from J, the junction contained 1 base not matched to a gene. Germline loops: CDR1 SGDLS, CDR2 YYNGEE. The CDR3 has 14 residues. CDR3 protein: CASSVGSGNNEQFF. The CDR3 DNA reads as TGTGCCAGCAGCGTAGGTAGCGGGAACAATGAGCAGTTCTTC.

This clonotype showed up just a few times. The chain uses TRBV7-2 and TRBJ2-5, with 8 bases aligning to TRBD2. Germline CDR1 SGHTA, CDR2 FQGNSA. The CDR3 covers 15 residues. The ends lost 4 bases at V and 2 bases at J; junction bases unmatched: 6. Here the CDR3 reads CASSSTSGRQETQYF. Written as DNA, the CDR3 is TGTGCCAGCAGCTCAACTAGCGGCCGACAAGAGACCCAGTACTTC.

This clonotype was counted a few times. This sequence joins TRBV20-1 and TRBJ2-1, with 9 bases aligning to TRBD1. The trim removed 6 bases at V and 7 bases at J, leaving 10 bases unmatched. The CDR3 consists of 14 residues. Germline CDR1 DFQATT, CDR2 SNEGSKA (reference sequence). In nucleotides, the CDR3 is TGCAGTGCGCCACAACAGGGGGCTGTGAATGAGCAGTTCTTC. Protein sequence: CSAPQQGAVNEQFF.

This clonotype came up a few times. The CDR3 DNA is TGCGCCAGCAGCCAGCAGCTAGGGAACTACGAGCAGTACTTC. This sequence encodes CASSQQLGNYEQYF. V and J are TRBV4-1 and TRBJ2-7; D unclear. Trimming cost V 3 bases and J 3 bases, with 12 bases left between them. Germline CDR1 is MGHRA and CDR2 is YSYEKL. The CDR3 length is 14 residues.

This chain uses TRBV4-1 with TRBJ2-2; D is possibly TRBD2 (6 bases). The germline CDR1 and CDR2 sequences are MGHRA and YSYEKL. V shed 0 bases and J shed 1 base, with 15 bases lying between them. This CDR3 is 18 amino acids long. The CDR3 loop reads CASSQEGSGLLNTGELFF. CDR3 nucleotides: TGCGCCAGCAGCCAAGAGGGGTCGGGACTCTTGAACACCGGGGAGCTGTTTTTT.

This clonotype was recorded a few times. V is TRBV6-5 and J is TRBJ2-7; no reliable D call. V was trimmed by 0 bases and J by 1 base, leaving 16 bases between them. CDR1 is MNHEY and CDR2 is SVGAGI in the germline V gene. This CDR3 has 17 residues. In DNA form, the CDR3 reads TGTGCCAGCAGTTACTCCCTCGGTGGTGTCGAATCCTACGAGCAGTACTTC. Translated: CASSYSLGGVESYEQYF.

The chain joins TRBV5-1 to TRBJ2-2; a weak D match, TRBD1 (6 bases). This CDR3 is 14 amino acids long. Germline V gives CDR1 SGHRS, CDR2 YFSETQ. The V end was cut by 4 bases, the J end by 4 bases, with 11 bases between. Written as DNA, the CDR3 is TGCGCCAGCAGCAAGGGGGAATTCACCGGGGAGCTGTTTTTT. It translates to CASSKGEFTGELFF.

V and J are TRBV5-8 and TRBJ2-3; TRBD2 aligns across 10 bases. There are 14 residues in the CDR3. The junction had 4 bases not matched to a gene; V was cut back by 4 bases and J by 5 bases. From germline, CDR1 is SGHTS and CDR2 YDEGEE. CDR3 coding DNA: TGTGCCAGCAGCCATAGCGGGAGGCGAGATACGCAGTATTTT. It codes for CASSHSGRRDTQYF.

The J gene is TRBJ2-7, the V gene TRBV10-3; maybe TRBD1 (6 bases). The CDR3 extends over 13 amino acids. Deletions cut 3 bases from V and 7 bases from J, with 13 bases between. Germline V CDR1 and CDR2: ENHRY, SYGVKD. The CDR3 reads CAISDEQGREQYF. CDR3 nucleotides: TGTGCCATCAGTGATGAACAGGGTAGGGAGCAGTACTTC.

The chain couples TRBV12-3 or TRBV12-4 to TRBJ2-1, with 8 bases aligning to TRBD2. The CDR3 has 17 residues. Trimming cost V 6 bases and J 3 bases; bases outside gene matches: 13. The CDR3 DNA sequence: TGTGCCAGCAGCTCTCCCGGTCGGGGGGGCAACTACAATGAGCAGTTCTTC. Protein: CASSSPGRGGNYNEQFF.

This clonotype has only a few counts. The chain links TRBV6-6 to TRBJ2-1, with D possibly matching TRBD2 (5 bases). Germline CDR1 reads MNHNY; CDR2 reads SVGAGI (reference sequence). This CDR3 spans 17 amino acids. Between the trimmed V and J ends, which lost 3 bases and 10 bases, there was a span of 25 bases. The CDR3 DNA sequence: TGTGCCAGCAGTTATGTGCGAGGGAGTACCACCCTATGGGAGCAGTTCTTC. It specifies CASSYVRGSTTLWEQFF.

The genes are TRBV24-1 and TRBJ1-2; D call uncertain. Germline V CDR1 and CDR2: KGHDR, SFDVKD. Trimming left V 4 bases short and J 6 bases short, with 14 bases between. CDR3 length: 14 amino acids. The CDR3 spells CATSDPDPSDGYTF. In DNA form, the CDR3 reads TGTGCCACCAGTGACCCAGATCCGTCGGATGGCTACACCTTC.

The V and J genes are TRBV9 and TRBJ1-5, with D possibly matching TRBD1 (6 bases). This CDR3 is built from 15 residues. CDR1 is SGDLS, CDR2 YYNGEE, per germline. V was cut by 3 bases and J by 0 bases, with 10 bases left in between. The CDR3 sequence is CASSATGTSNQPQHF. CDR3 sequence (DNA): TGTGCCAGCAGCGCCACAGGGACTAGCAATCAGCCCCAGCATTTT.

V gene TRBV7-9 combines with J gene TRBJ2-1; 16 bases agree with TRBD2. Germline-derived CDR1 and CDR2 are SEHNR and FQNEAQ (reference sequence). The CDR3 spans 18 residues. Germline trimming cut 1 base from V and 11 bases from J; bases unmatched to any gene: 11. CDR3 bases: TGTGCCAGCAGCTTAGTCCTTGCCGGGACTAGCGGGAGGGCCCAGCAGTTCTTC. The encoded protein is CASSLVLAGTSGRAQQFF.